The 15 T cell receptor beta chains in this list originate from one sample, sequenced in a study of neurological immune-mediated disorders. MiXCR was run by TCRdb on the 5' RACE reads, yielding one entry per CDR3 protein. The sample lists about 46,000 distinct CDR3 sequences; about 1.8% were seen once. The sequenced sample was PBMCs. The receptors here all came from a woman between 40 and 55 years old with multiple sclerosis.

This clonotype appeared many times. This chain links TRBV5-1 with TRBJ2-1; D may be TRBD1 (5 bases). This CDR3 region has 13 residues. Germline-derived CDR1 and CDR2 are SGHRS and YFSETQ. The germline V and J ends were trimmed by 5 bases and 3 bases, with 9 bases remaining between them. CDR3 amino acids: CASRKDNYNEQFF. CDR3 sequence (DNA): TGCGCCAGCAGGAAGGACAACTACAATGAGCAGTTCTTC.

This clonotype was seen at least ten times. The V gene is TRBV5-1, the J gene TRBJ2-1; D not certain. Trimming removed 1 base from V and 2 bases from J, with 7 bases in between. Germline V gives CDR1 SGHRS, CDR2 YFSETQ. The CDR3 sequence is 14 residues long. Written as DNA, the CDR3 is TGCGCCAGCAGCTTGACTACTCCCTACAATGAGCAGTTCTTC. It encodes CASSLTTPYNEQFF.

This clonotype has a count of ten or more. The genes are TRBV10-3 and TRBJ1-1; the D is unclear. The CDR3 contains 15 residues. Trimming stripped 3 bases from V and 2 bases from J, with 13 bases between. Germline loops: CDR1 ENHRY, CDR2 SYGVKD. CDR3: CAISDWVSGNTEAFF. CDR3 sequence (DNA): TGTGCCATCAGTGATTGGGTTTCAGGAAACACTGAAGCTTTCTTT.

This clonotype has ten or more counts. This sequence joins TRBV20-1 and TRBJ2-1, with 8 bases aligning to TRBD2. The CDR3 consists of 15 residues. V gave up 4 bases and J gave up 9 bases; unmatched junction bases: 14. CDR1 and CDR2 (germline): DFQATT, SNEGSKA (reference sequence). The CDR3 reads CSANPTSGDEGEQFF. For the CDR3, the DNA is TGCAGTGCTAACCCTACTAGCGGAGACGAGGGTGAGCAGTTCTTC.

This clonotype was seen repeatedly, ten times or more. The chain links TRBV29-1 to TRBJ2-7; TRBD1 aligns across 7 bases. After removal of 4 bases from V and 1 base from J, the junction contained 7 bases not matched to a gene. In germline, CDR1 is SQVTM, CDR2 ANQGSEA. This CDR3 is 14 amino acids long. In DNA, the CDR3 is TGCAGCGTTGCCCGGGACAGTGCTTCCTACGAGCAGTACTTC. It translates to CSVARDSASYEQYF.

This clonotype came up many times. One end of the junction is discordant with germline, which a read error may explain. The CDR3 here is CASSLSPGGMYGQYF. CDR3 in DNA: TGCGCCAGCAGCTTGTCTCCAGGGGGTATGTACGGGCAGTACTTC. The rearrangement uses TRBV5-1 and TRBJ2-7; TRBD1 matches at 7 bases. Germline V gene sequence: CDR1 SGHRS, CDR2 YFSETQ. The CDR3 consists of 15 residues.

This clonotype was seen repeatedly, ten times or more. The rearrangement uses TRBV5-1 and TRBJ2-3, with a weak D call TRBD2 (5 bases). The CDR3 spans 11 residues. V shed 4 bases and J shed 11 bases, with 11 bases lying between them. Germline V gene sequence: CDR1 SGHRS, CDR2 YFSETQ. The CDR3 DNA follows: TGCGCCAGCAGCCCCCAGGAGGTGCAGTATTTT. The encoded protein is CASSPQEVQYF.

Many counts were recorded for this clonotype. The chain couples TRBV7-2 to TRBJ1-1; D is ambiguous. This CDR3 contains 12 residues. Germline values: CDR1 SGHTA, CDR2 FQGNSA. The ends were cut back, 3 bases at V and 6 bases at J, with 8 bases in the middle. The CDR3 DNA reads TGTGCCAGCAGCTTTGGGAGGGCTGAAGCTTTCTTT. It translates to CASSFGRAEAFF.

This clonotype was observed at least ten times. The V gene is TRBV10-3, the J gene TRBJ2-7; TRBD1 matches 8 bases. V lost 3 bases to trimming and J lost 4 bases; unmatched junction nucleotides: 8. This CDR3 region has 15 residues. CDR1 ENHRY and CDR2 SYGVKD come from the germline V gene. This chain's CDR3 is CAISDQGASNYEQYF. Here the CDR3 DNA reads TGTGCCATCAGTGATCAGGGGGCCTCCAATTACGAGCAGTACTTC.

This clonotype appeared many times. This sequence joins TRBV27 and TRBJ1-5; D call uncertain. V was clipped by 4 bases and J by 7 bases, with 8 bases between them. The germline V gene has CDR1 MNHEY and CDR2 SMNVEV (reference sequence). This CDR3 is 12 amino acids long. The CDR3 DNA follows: TGTGCCAGCAGTTCCGGAGGGCAGCCCCAGCATTTT. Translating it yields CASSSGGQPQHF.

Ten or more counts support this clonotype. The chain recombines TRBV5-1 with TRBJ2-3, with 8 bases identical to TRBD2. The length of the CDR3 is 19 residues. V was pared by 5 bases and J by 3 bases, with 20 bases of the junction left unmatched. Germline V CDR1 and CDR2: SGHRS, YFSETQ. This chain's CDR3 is CASSTLSSGGLGVTDTQYF. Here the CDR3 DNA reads TGCGCCAGCAGTACTCTCTCCAGCGGGGGCCTCGGGGTGACAGATACGCAGTATTTT.

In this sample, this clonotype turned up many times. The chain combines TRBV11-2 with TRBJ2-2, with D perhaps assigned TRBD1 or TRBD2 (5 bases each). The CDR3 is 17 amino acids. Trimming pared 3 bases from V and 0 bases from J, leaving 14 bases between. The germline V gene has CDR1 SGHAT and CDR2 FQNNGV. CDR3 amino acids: CASSLRLGRSNTGELFF. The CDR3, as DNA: TGTGCCAGCAGCTTGCGGTTGGGACGGTCGAACACCGGGGAGCTGTTTTTT.

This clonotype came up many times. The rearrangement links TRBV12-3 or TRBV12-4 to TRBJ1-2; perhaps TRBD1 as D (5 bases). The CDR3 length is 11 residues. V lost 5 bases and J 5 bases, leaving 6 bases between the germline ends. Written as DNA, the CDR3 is TGTGCCAGCAGTCCAGGGTATGGCTACACCTTC. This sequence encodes CASSPGYGYTF.

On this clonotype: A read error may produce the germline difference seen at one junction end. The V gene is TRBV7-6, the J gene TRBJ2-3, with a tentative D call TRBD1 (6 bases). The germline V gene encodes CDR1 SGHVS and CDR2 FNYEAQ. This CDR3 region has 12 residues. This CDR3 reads CDSSLGGDTQYF. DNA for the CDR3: TGTGACAGCAGCTTAGGGGGTGATACGCAGTATTTT.

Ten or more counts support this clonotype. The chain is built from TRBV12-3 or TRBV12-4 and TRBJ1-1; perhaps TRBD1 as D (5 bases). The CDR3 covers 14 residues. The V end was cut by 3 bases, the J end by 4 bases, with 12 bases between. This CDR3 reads CASSFKGGVTEAFF. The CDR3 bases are TGTGCCAGCAGTTTCAAGGGAGGGGTCACTGAAGCTTTCTTT.